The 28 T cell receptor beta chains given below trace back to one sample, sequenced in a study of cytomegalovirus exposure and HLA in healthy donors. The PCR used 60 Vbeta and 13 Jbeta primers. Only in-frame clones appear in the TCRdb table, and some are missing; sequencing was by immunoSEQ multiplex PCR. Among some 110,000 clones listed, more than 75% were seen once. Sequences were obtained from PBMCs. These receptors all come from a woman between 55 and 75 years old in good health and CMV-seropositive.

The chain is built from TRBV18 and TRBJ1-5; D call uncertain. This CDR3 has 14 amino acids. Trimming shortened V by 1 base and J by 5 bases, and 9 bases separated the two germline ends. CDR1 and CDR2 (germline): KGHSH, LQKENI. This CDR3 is CASSPRSEYQPQHF. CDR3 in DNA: TGTGCCAGCTCACCACGGTCGGAGTATCAGCCCCAGCATTTT.

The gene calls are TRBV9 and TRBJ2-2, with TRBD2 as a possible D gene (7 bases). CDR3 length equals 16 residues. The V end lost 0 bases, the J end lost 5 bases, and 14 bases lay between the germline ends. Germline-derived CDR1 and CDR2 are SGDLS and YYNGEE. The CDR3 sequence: CASSVDVGRGTGELFF. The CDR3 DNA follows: TGTGCCAGCAGCGTAGATGTAGGGAGGGGGACCGGGGAGCTGTTTTTT.

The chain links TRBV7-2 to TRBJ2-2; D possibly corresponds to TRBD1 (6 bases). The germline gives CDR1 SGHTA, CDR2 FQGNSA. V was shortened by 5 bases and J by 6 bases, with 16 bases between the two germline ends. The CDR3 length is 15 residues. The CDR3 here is CASSKTTGFAGELFF. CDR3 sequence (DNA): TGTGCCAGCAGCAAAACCACAGGGTTTGCCGGGGAGCTGTTTTTT.

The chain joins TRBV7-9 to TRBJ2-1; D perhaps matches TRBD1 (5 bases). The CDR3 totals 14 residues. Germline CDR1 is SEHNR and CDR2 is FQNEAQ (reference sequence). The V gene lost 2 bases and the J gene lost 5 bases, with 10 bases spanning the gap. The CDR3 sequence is CASSLSLGDNEQFF. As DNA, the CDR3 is TGTGCCAGCAGCTTAAGTTTAGGGGACAATGAGCAGTTCTTC.

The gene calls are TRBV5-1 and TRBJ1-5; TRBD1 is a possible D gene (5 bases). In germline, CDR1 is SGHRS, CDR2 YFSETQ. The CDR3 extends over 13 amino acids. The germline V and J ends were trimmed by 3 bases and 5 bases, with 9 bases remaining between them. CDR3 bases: TGCGCCAGCAGCTATGGAGGGGATCAGCCCCAGCATTTT. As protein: CASSYGGDQPQHF.

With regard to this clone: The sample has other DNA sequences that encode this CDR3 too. The CDR3 sequence is CASSLGQGYTEAFF. For the CDR3, the DNA is TGCGCCAGCAGCTTAGGACAGGGTTACACTGAAGCTTTCTTT. This chain links TRBV5-1 with TRBJ1-1; 8 nucleotides line up with TRBD1. CDR3 length equals 14 residues. Germline loops: CDR1 SGHRS, CDR2 YFSETQ. Trimming removed 2 bases from V and 3 bases from J; junction bases left unmatched: 3. Complete variable domain (other parts from reference TRBV5-1 and TRBJ1-1): KAGVTQTPRYLIKTRGQQVTLSCSPISGHRSVSWYQQTPGQGLQFLFEYFSETQRNKGNFPGRFSGRQFSNSRSEMNVSTLELGDSALYLCASSLGQGYTEAFFGQGTRLTVV.

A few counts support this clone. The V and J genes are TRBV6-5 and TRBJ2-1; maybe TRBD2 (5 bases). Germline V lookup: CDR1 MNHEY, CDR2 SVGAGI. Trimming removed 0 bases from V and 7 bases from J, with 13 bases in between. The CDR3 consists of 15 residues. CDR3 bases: TGTGCCAGCAGTTACTCGAGGTCTAGCTTTAATGAGCAGTTCTTC. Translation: CASSYSRSSFNEQFF.

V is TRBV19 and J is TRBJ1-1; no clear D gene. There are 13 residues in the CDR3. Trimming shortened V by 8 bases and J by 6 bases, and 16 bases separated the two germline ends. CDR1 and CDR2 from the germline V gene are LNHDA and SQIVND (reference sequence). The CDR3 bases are TGTGCCAGTCATACAACGAATCTCCCTGAAGCTTTCTTT. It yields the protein CASHTTNLPEAFF. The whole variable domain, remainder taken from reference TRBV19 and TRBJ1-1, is DGGITQSPKYLFRKEGQNVTLSCEQNLNHDAMYWYRQDPGQGLRLIYYSQIVNDFQKGDIAEGYSVSREKKESFPLTVTSAQKNPTAFYLCASHTTNLPEAFFGQGTRLTVV.

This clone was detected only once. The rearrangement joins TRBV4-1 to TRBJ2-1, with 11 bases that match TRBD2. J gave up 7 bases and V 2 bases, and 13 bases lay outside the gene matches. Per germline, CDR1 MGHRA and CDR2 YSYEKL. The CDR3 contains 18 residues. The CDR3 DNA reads TGCGCCAGCAGCCAATTCCCCTGGGGGACTAGCGGTTTGAATGAGCAGTTCTTC. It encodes CASSQFPWGTSGLNEQFF.

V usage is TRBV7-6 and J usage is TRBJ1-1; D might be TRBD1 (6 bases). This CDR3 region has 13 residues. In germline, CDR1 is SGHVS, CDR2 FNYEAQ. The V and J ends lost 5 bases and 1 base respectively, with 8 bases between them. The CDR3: CASSGDTNTEAFF. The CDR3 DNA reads TGTGCCAGCAGCGGGGACACGAACACTGAAGCTTTCTTT.

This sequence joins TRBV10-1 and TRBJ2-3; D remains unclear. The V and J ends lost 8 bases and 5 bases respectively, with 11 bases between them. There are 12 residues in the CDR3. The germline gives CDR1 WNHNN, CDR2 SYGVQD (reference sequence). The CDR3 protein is CASLSEEDTQYF. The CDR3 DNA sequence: TGCGCCAGCCTCTCAGAGGAAGATACGCAGTATTTT.

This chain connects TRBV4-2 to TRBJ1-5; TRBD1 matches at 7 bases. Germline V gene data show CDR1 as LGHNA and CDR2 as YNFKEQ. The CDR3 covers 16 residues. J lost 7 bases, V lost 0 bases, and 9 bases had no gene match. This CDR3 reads CASSQDGKGAGQPQHF. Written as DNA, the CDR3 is TGTGCCAGCAGCCAAGATGGAAAGGGGGCAGGACAGCCCCAGCATTTT.

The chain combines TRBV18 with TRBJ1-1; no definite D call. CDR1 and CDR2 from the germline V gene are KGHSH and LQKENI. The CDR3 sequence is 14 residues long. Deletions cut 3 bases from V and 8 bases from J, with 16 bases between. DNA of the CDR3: TGTGCCAGCTCACCGCTTCCCCCCTGGGAGGAAGCTTTCTTT. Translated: CASSPLPPWEEAFF.

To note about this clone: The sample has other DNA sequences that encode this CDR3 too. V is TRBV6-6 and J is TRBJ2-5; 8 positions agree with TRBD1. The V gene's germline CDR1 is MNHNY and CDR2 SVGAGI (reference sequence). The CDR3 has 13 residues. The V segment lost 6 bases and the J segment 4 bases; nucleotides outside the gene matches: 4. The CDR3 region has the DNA TGTGCCAGCAGCGGACAGGGAGGAGAGACCCAGTACTTC. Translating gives CASSGQGGETQYF.

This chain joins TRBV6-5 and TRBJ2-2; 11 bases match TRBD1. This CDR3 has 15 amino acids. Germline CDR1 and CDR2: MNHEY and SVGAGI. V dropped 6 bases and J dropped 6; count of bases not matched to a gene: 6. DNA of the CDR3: TGTGCCAGCAGCAAGGGACAGGGGGGTCCCGGGGAGCTGTTTTTT. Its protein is CASSKGQGGPGELFF.

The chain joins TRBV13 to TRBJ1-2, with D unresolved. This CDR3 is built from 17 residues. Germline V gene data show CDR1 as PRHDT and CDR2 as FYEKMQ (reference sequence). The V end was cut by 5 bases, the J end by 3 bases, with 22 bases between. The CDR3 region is CASSPAYSLVTHYGYTF. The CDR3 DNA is TGTGCCAGCAGCCCAGCCTACAGTCTGGTCACCCACTATGGCTACACCTTC.

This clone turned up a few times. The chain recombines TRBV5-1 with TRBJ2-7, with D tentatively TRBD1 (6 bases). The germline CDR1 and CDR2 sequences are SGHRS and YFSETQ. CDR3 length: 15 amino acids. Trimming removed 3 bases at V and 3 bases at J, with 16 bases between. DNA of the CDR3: TGCGCCAGCAGCTCCTCGGGCAGGGGTCGCTACGAGCAGTACTTC. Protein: CASSSSGRGRYEQYF.

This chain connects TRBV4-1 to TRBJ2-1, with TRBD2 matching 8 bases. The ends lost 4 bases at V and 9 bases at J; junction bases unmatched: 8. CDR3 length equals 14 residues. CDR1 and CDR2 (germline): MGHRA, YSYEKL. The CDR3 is CASSPGGAIAEQFF. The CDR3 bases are TGCGCCAGCAGCCCCGGGGGGGCTATCGCTGAGCAGTTCTTC.

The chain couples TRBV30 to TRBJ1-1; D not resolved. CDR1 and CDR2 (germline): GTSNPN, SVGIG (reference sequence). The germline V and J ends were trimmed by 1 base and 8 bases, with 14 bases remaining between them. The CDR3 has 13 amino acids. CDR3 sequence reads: CAWSGLRGGEAFF. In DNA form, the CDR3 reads TGTGCCTGGAGTGGCTTGCGGGGTGGGGAAGCTTTCTTT.

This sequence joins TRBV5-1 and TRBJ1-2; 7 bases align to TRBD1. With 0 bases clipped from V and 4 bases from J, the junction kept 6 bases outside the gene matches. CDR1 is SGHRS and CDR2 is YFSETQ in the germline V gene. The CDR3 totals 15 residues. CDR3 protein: CASSLGEQGIYGYTF. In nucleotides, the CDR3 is TGCGCCAGCAGCTTGGGGGAACAGGGGATCTATGGCTACACCTTC.

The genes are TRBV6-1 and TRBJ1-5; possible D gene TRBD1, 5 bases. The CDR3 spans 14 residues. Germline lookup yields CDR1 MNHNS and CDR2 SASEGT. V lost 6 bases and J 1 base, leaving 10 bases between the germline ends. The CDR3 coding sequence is TGTGCCAGCAGACTCGACAGCAGCAATCAGCCCCAGCATTTT. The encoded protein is CASRLDSSNQPQHF.

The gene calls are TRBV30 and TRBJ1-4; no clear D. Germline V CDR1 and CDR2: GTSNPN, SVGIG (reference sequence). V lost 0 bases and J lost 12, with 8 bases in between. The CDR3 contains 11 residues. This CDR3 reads CAWSVWGELFF. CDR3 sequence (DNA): TGTGCCTGGAGTGTATGGGGAGAACTGTTTTTT.

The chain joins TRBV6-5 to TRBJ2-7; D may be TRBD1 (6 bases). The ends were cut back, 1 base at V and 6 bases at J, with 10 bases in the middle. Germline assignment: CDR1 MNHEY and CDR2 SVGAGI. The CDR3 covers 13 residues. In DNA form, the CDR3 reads TGTGCCAGCAGTTACTACAGGGTTGGCGAGCAGTACTTC. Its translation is CASSYYRVGEQYF.

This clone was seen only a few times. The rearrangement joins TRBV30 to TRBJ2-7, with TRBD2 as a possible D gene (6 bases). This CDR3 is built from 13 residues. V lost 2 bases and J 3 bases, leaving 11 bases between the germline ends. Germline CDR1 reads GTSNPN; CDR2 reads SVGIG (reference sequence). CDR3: CAWSSGGIYEQYF. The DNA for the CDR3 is TGTGCCTGGAGTTCTGGGGGGATCTACGAGCAGTACTTC. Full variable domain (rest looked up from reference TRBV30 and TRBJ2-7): SQTIHQWPATLVQPVGSPLSLECTVEGTSNPNLYWYRQAAGRGLQLLFYSVGIGQISSEVPQNLSASRPQDRQFILSSKKLLLSDSGFYLCAWSSGGIYEQYFGPGTRLTVT.

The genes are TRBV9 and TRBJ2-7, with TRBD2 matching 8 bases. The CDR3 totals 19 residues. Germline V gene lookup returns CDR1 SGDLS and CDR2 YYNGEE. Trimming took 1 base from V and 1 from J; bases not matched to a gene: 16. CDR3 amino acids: CASSVTPFQTGRGSYEQYF. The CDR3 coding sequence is TGTGCCAGCAGCGTAACCCCTTTCCAAACCGGGAGGGGTTCCTACGAGCAGTACTTC.

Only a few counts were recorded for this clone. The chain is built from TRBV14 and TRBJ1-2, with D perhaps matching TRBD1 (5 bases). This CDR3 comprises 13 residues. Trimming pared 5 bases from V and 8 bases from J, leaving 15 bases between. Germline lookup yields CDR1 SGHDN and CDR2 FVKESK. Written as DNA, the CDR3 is TGTGCCAGCAGCGTGGGGGGTACGGGAGGCTACACCTTC. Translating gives CASSVGGTGGYTF.

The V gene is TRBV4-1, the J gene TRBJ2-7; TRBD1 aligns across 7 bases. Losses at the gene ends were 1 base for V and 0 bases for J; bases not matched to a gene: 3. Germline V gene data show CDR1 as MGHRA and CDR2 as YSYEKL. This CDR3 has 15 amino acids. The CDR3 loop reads CASSQATGPSYEQYF. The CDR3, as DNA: TGCGCCAGCAGCCAAGCGACAGGGCCCTCCTACGAGCAGTACTTC.

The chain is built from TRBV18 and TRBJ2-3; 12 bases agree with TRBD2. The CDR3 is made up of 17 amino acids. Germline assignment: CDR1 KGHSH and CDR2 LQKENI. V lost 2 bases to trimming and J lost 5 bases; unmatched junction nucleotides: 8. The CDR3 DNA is TGTGCCAGCTCACCAAGGACTAGCGGGAAGACTTTAGATACGCAGTATTTT. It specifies CASSPRTSGKTLDTQYF. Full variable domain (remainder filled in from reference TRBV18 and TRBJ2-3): NAGVMQNPRHLVRRRGQEARLRCSPMKGHSHVYWYRQLPEEGLKFMVYLQKENIIDESGMPKERFSAEFPKEGPSILRIQQVVRGDSAAYFCASSPRTSGKTLDTQYFGPGTRLTVL.